This paragraph covers one T cell receptor beta chain sequence. The antigen is not known. The sample comes from a study of OX40 agonist ivuxolimab in advanced cancers. The overall study: Patients in dose escalation had liver, melanoma, kidney or head and neck cancers. Past anti-PD-1, anti-PD-L1 or anti-CTLA-4 therapy was accepted, and 40% had received some.

Germline lookup yields CDR1 MDHEN and CDR2 SYDVKM. The CDR3 has 11 amino acids. V lost 8 bases, J lost 10 bases, and 12 bases lay in between. Study conclusions and caveats: Researchers report that CD8+ T cells had, on average, more expanded clones than CD4+.

Assay: immunoSEQ multiplex PCR; the TCRdb copy retains only in-frame clones and omits some. Counted here are roughly 110,000 clones, 85% to 95% occurring once; the ten biggest clones make up about 1.2%. Autoimmune disease history or systemic immunosuppression excluded patients. Here the sequenced sample was CD4+ or CD8+ T cells sorted from blood, taken in a trial of the OX40 agonist ivuxolimab. J is TRBJ2-1 and V is TRBV28, with D possibly being TRBD1 (5 bases). This TCR derives from an adult with an advanced solid tumor such as melanoma, head and neck, liver or kidney cancer. The CDR3 region is CASDANREQFF. Here the CDR3 DNA reads TGTGCCAGCGACGCTAACAGGGAGCAGTTCTTC.